The sequence of this TCR beta chain was determined in a study of cytomegalovirus exposure and HLA in healthy donors. This clone has a handful of counts. Its antigen is not identified. Study findings and constraints: Near-uniform donor sequencing depth was presumed by presence/absence analyses. The number of N-insertions in an Asian-associated ancestry cluster was reportedly below the roughly 670-donor mean in a later analysis. There were some V segments, including TRBV6-2 and TRBV6-3, excluded as indistinguishable.

The V gene end was trimmed by 4 bases and the J gene end by 10 bases; junction bases not matched to a gene: 7. The CDR3 is made up of 14 amino acids. The germline V gene encodes CDR1 MNHNS and CDR2 SASEGT. The PCR ran on 60 Vbeta and 13 Jbeta primers. This table comes from immunoSEQ multiplex PCR, and its TCRdb copy is limited to in-frame clones, with some not included. The sample lists approximately 160,000 clones; about 63% were seen once. This chain uses TRBV6-1 with TRBJ1-6; 7 bases map to TRBD1. The TCR originated in a woman aged 40 to 55 in good health and CMV-seropositive. Sequencing was carried out using PBMCs. The CDR3 region has the DNA TGTGCCAGCAGTGCCCGGGACAGCGGCTCACCCCTCCACTTT. Protein: CASSARDSGSPLHF.